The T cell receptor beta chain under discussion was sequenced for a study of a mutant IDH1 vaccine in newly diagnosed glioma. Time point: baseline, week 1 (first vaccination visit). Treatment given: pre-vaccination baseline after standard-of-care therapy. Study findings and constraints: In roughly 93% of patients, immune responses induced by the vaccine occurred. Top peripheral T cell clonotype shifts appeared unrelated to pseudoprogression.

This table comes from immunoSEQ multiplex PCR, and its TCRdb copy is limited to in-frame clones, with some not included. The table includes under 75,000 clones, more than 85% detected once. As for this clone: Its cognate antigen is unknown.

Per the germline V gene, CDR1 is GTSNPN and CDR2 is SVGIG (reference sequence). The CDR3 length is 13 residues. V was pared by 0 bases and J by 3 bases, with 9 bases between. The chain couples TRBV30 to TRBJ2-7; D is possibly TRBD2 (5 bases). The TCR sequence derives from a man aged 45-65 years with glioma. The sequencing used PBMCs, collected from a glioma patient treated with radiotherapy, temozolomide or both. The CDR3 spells CAWSVREGYEQYF. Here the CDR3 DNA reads TGTGCCTGGAGTGTACGGGAAGGCTACGAGCAGTACTTC.